Described below is a single TCR beta chain sequence and its context. Its antigen is not identified. 13 Jbeta primers and 60 Vbeta primers were used for the PCR. TCRdb's copy holds only in-frame clones and misses some; the assay was immunoSEQ multiplex PCR. Among around 140,000 clones listed, around 72% were seen once. This entry comes from a study of cytomegalovirus exposure and HLA in healthy donors. Points from the study as a whole: In a later analysis, V- and J-gene trimming of beta chains associated with a DCLRE1C missense variant, replicated independently. Per a later analysis, HLA-associated TCR beta chains showed more clonal expansion than other, equally common TCR beta chains.

Source material: PBMCs. The sequence derives from a man aged 45-65 years in good health and CMV-seropositive.

The CDR3 region is CASSQTTPTYEQYF. The CDR3 DNA reads TGTGCCAGCAGCCAGACTACCCCAACCTACGAGCAGTACTTC. The V and J genes are TRBV7-2 and TRBJ2-7; possibly TRBD2 for D (5 bases). CDR3 length: 14 amino acids. Germline V CDR1 and CDR2: SGHTA, FQGNSA. V was shortened by 5 bases and J by 2 bases, with 13 bases between the two germline ends. The variable domain in full, completed from reference TRBV7-2 and TRBJ2-7, reads GAGVSQSPSNKVTEKGKDVELRCDPISGHTALYWYRQSLGQGLEFLIYFQGNSAPDKSGLPSDRFSAERTGGSVSTLTIQRTQQEDSAVYLCASSQTTPTYEQYFGPGTRLTVT.